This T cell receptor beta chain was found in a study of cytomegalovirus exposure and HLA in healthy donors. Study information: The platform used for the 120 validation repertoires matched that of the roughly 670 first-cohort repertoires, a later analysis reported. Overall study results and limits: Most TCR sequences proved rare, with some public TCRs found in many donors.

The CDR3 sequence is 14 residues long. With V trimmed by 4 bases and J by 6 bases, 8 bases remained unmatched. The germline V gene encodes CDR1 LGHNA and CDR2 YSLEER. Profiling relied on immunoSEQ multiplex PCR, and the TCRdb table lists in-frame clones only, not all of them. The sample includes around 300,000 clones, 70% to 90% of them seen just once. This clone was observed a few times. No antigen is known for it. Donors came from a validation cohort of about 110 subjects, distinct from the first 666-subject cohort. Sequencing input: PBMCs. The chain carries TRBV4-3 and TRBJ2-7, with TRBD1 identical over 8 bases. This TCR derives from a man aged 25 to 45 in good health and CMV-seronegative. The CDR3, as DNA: TGCGCCAGCAGCCCTGGGCAGGGGGCTAGCGAGCAGTACTTC. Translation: CASSPGQGASEQYF.